This TCR beta chain comes out of a study of cytomegalovirus exposure and HLA in healthy donors listed by TCRdb under 2017. About the full investigation: An earlier analysis of several hundred of the donors reported around 280 Gb of sequence data and 100 million to 120 million unique TCR beta sequences obtained from roughly 180 million T cells. To predict cytomegalovirus infection status, the study brought together high-throughput TCR immunosequencing, statistical association of individual TCRs with disease status, and machine learning. Typing coverage varied by locus: roughly 629-640 donors for A, B, C, DRB1 and DQB1; more than 500 for DQA1; about 590 for DPA1; approximately 470 for DPB1. The study used immunosequencing to profile the T cell repertoires of hundreds of subjects and linked those repertoires to cytomegalovirus serostatus. Several DR-DQ haplotypes were handled as single units for association and clustering, since linkage in the cohort was strong. Roughly 310 gigabases of sequencing data and approximately 84 million unique TCR sequences were included in an early release covering roughly 700 HLA-typed donors. Besides the first cohort of about 730 subjects, a separate validation cohort made up of 90 to 150 different subjects was used. Donor age, sex, ethnicity and CMV serostatus were compiled alongside the repertoire data. In the later analysis, no new phenotypic data were used to find candidate immune exposures; instead, reliance was placed on TCR beta sequences and their occurrence across donors. The genetic ancestry cluster associated with self-reported Caucasian donors included 70% to 85% of the 350 to 500 genotyped donors. On average, 235,054 unique TCR beta nucleotide sequences were sequenced per donor among more than 350 genotyped donors of the cohort, with roughly 19% of those sequences being non-productive. The study aimed to test whether signatures of past pathogen exposure could be identified by cataloging public T cell receptors. To decide whether each TCR beta V gene segment behaved as functional or pseudogenic, an earlier analysis of over 500 of the donors relied on high-throughput TCR beta sequencing. A later analysis re-examined previously published TCR beta repertoires from 500 to 700 donors and added high-resolution HLA genotyping to investigate patterns of TCR occurrence. A later genetic analysis used genome-wide SNP genotypes for about 65% of the 666 donors, treating that subset as a discovery cohort. All discovery cohort repertoires had been generated using a single sequencing platform. HLA typing covered class I and class II loci at four-digit resolution. General findings and caveats noted by the study authors: Cytomegalovirus status was reported to be diagnosed by the classifier with high specificity and sensitivity in both the original and validation cohorts. The sequencing pipeline was judged likely to have produced a cluster of highly shared sequence variants as a technical artifact. In a later genetic analysis, a missense DCLRE1C variant was associated with V-gene and J-gene trimming of TCR beta chains, and the association was replicated in an independent cohort. In an earlier analysis of around 600 of the donors, most TCR beta V segments were observed in productive rearrangements about 90% or about 30% of the time, broadly matching IMGT annotations. In vitro tests confirmed that a few of the cytomegalovirus-associated TCR beta chains recognize cytomegalovirus antigens. According to a later analysis, most CMV-associated TCR beta chains appeared to be HLA-restricted, and the HLA associations seemed to be driven largely by CMV exposure. Several of the top co-occurrence clusters appeared to be linked to parvovirus B19, influenza, CMV and Epstein-Barr virus, according to a later analysis. A further reported finding was that TCR beta sequences accurately predicted the HLA-A and HLA-B alleles for most subjects in the first cohort. A total of 164 TCR beta chains were listed by the study as associated with cytomegalovirus. Most TCR sequences were seen in very few donors, while some public TCRs were found in many individuals. Because HLA typing was missing for some donors at each locus, association tests included only the typed subset. Linkage disequilibrium might explain the correlated functional status among segregating V segments, but an unknown experimental factor could not be ruled out. In this cohort, only TCR beta chains were sequenced, and detectable features were limited by the absence of alpha or paired-chain data. Because the 87-base-pair reads could not distinguish some IMGT-functional V segments, including TRBV6-2 and TRBV6-3, those segments were excluded. A later analysis found that TCR association rates varied across HLA loci, with DRB1 alleles showing the most associated TCRs and HLA-C alleles the fewest. In a later analysis, HLA-associated TCR beta chains showed more clonal expansion and lower generation probabilities than non-associated chains that were equally common. The authors suggested that the approach could potentially be extended to other disease states and immunological phenotypes. Assigning TCR associations to individual alleles was difficult when HLA alleles, especially DR and DQ, strongly co-occurred. CMV serostatus was the only immune exposure information available for the cohort. Roughly uniform sequencing depth across donors was assumed in presence/absence analyses, although this assumption may not hold. Because counts were too low, seventeen rarely observed V segments, including chromosome 9 orphons, were left out of the earlier analysis of some 640 of the donors. Specific HLA alleles were associated with 15,000 to 20,000 TCR beta sequences at a false discovery rate of 0.05 in a later analysis. In a later genetic analysis, fewer N-insertions in productive TCRs were reported among donors in an Asian-associated ancestry cluster than the roughly 710-donor mean.

Preparation of the library involved the immunoSEQ multiplex PCR assay. A mixture of 60 forward primers for TCR Vbeta segments and 13 reverse primers for TCR Jbeta segments was used in the multiplex PCR. A multiplex PCR assay on genomic DNA amplified the CDR3 region of rearranged TCR beta genes. Amplified TCR beta libraries were sequenced as 87-base-pair reads on the Illumina HiSeq System. Regarding the original processing steps: Across the 666 repertoires, a later analysis counted 80 million or so unique TCR beta chains, around 11 million of which were shared by at least two donors. Raw reads were error-corrected and collapsed into unique sequences by a nearest-neighbor algorithm in which closely related sequences were merged to remove PCR and sequencing errors. Alignment of CDR3 sequences to IMGT reference sequences was used to assign V, D and J gene segments. For a sequence to be retained, at least a six-nucleotide match to both a V gene segment and a J gene segment was required. A rearrangement was called productive if the CDR3 had no stop codons and remained in frame with V and J, and every other rearrangement was called non-productive. CDR3 was defined according to IMGT convention as the region running from the second conserved V-encoded cysteine to the conserved J-encoded phenylalanine. The earlier analysis of about 620 of the donors excluded sequences that lacked an unambiguous match to a single V gene segment. In an earlier analysis of a few hundred of the donors, V segments were called functional above 56.7% productive rearrangements and were called segregating when the between-donor standard deviation exceeded 5%. A statistical classification framework was developed to diagnose cytomegalovirus status using the catalog of TCR beta chain sequences. V and J gene assignment, in a later analysis, came from comparing TCR nucleotide sequences with IMGT/GENE-DB human TR gene sequences. Using the TCRdist pipeline, a later analysis assigned CDR3 sequences along with most-parsimonious VDJ recombination scenarios. A later analysis defined each TCR beta chain by its CDR3 amino acid sequence plus V-gene family, and excluded reads lacking a unique V-gene family. As a way to deal with suspected cross-contamination and a sequencing artifact, a later analysis dropped 450 to 600 nucleotide sequences that were highly shared and had low generation probability. For each public chain, a later analysis derived a clonal expansion index from normalized ranks of inferred template counts within each repertoire. A later analysis computed generation probabilities with a VDJ recombination model fitted to out-of-frame rearrangements, and checked the results against IGoR. In a later analysis, TCR-TCR, TCR-HLA and TCR-CMV co-occurrence was scored with hypergeometric tests, and a repertoire-size bias correction was applied to TCR pairs. A later analysis estimated false discovery rates by permuting HLA or CMV assignments 20 times. A later analysis grouped co-occurring TCRs with DBSCAN, adding TCRdist sequence similarity when clustering within HLA-allele-positive subsets. Repertoires with fewer than 30,000 or more than 120,000 public chains, plus five repertoires with anomalous nucleotide sharing, were excluded from co-occurrence clustering. TCRdb holds this immuneACCESS table with in-frame rearrangements only. Some clones are missing; in checked studies, unresolved V genes explain under half, and the rest has no known cause. For V, J and clone size, that table is used; D and trimming come from the DNA. Counted in this sample were some 160,000 clones; about 64% of them appeared once. More than 4% of the sample rests with the top ten.

Between the V and J ends, shortened by 1 base and 1 base respectively, the junction contains 10 bases. As encoded in the germline V gene, CDR1 is SGHAT while CDR2 is FQNNGV. Spanning cysteine to phenylalanine, the CDR3 consists of 15 amino acids. Only the CDR3 DNA is retained, 45 bases long and in frame from the first base. In total, around 600 healthy bone marrow donors made up the cohort. At the time of sampling, every cohort member was nominally healthy, though immune exposures that went unrecorded were likely present. The donor was CMV seronegative and was included in the group of several hundred seronegative cohort members. Each donor provided a peripheral blood sample, and peripheral blood mononuclear cells were used for TCR beta sequencing. The Qiagen DNeasy Blood Extraction Kit was used to extract genomic DNA from the blood cell samples. A remark on this clone: Its antigen remains undetermined. Base quality data are lacking; no much larger clone is found one base away.

The receptor chain draws on TRBV11-2 and TRBJ1-1, and possibly TRBD1, on 6 matching bases. The TCR originated in a man aged 60 to 75 in good health and CMV-seronegative. Sequenced: PBMCs. The DNA sequence is TGTGCCAGCAGCTTAGGTGGCAGGGGGAACACTGAAGCTTTCTTT. Translated, it reads CASSLGGRGNTEAFF.